A single sample gave rise to the 12 T cell receptor beta chains below, sequenced in a study of T cells in Graves' hyperthyroidism and ophthalmopathy. Amplification of TCR beta CDR3 regions was performed using RNA transcripts as template. TCR CDR3 regions were first amplified by RT-PCR with HTBI primers. TCRdb reprocessed the multiplex PCR reads with MiXCR, giving one entry per CDR3 protein. The table includes some 740,000 distinct CDR3 sequences, approximately 14% detected once. Specimen: blood. Every receptor here comes from a woman between 18 and 30 years old with Graves' hyperthyroidism.

This clonotype showed up many times. V is TRBV4-3 and J is TRBJ1-1, with 12 nucleotides matching TRBD1. Germline V gene data show CDR1 as LGHNA and CDR2 as YSLEER. The J segment lost 6 bases and the V segment lost 4 bases, leaving 6 bases of the junction unmatched. CDR3 length equals 15 residues. In DNA, the CDR3 is TGCGCCAGCAGCCTCCTTGGGACAGGGGGCCCTGAAGCTTTCTTT. Amino acid sequence: CASSLLGTGGPEAFF.

This clonotype was counted ten times or more. This chain uses TRBV13 with TRBJ2-1, with 8 bases fitting TRBD2. Germline CDR1 is PRHDT and CDR2 is FYEKMQ (reference sequence). The CDR3 runs to 16 residues. Trimming removed 5 bases from V and 3 bases from J; junction bases left unmatched: 9. CDR3 DNA sequence: TGTGCCAGCAGCGGCTACCGGACTAGCCTCTACAATGAGCAGTTCTTC. This codes for CASSGYRTSLYNEQFF. Drawing the rest from reference TRBV13 and TRBJ2-1, the complete variable domain is AAGVIQSPRHLIKEKRETATLKCYPIPRHDTVYWYQQGPGQDPQFLISFYEKMQSDKGSIPDRFSAQQFSDYHSELNMSSLELGDSALYFCASSGYRTSLYNEQFFGPGTRLTVL.

This clonotype turned up a few times. The gene calls are TRBV4-2 and TRBJ2-1; no reliable D call. Trimming stripped 4 bases from V and 4 bases from J, with 11 bases between. This CDR3 spans 14 amino acids. CDR1 is LGHNA, CDR2 YNFKEQ, per germline. The CDR3 bases are TGTGCCAGCAGCCCCAACCAAATGTACAATGAGCAGTTCTTC. As protein: CASSPNQMYNEQFF.

The chain combines TRBV3-1 with TRBJ1-1, with unresolved D. The germline V gene encodes CDR1 LGHDT and CDR2 YNNKEL (reference sequence). Between the trimmed V and J ends, which lost 6 bases and 0 bases, there was a span of 14 bases. The CDR3 contains 15 residues. CDR3: CASSPRAALNTEAFF. The CDR3 bases are TGTGCCAGCAGTCCGCGGGCAGCGTTGAACACTGAAGCTTTCTTT.

At least ten counts were recorded for this clonotype. This chain joins TRBV4-2 and TRBJ1-6; no clear D gene. V was cut by 0 bases and J by 0 bases, with 9 bases left in between. This CDR3 region has 17 residues. Germline loops: CDR1 LGHNA, CDR2 YNFKEQ. The CDR3 nucleotides are TGTGCCAGCAGCCAAGATGTAACGAGCTCCTATAATTCACCCCTCCACTTT. Translating it yields CASSQDVTSSYNSPLHF.

This sequence joins TRBV19 and TRBJ2-5, with D tentatively TRBD2 (5 bases). The V end lost 11 bases, the J end lost 5 bases, and 18 bases lay between the germline ends. There are 13 residues in the CDR3. Germline V gene sequence: CDR1 LNHDA, CDR2 SQIVND (reference sequence). The CDR3 region is CAPTTNSGETQYF. Here the CDR3 DNA reads TGTGCCCCAACGACCAACTCGGGGGAGACCCAGTACTTC. Complete variable domain (other parts from reference TRBV19 and TRBJ2-5): DGGITQSPKYLFRKEGQNVTLSCEQNLNHDAMYWYRQDPGQGLRLIYYSQIVNDFQKGDIAEGYSVSREKKESFPLTVTSAQKNPTAFYLCAPTTNSGETQYFGPGTRLLVL.

This clonotype was detected only a few times. This chain connects TRBV30 to TRBJ2-4; D not resolved. Per germline, CDR1 GTSNPN and CDR2 SVGIG (reference sequence). V lost 3 bases and J 0 bases, leaving 24 bases between the germline ends. The CDR3 runs to 19 residues. This CDR3 is CAWRKTWTDSFLAKNIQYF. Here the CDR3 DNA reads TGTGCCTGGAGGAAGACCTGGACGGATTCCTTTCTAGCCAAAAACATTCAGTACTTC.

The gene calls are TRBV5-1 and TRBJ2-7; weak D call: TRBD2 (6 bases). CDR1 SGHRS and CDR2 YFSETQ come from the germline V gene. CDR3 length: 16 amino acids. Between the trimmed V and J ends, which lost 0 bases and 5 bases, there was a span of 18 bases. In DNA form, the CDR3 reads TGCGCCAGCAGCTTGGCTGGGACCCGGGAGTACAACGAGCAGTACTTC. Amino acids: CASSLAGTREYNEQYF.

A single count supports this clonotype. The chain joins TRBV6-6 to TRBJ2-2, with unresolved D. The V and J ends lost 0 bases and 6 bases respectively, with 8 bases between them. This CDR3 is 14 amino acids long. CDR1 is MNHNY, CDR2 SVGAGI, per germline (reference sequence). CDR3 nucleotide sequence: TGTGCCAGCAGTTACTCGTTCAGATCCGGGGAGCTGTTTTTT. It yields the protein CASSYSFRSGELFF.

The CDR3, as DNA: TGTGCCAGCAGCCACTTGCGGGAGAGCTCCTACAATGAGCAGTTCTTC. It is translated as CASSHLRESSYNEQFF. The V call is TRBV7-9, the J call TRBJ2-1; 7 bases line up with TRBD2. Germline trimming cut 5 bases from V and 0 bases from J; bases unmatched to any gene: 7. Germline lookup yields CDR1 SEHNR and CDR2 FQNEAQ (reference sequence). This CDR3 region has 16 residues.

The V gene is TRBV19, the J gene TRBJ1-1; D uncertain. This CDR3 has 15 amino acids. Germline assignment: CDR1 LNHDA and CDR2 SQIVND (reference sequence). Trimming stripped 10 bases from V and 0 bases from J, with 18 bases between. In DNA form, the CDR3 reads TGTGCCACCCAAGACTCGAGACGGCTGAACACTGAAGCTTTCTTT. This translates into CATQDSRRLNTEAFF. Together with reference TRBV19 and TRBJ1-1, the CDR3 gives the full variable domain: DGGITQSPKYLFRKEGQNVTLSCEQNLNHDAMYWYRQDPGQGLRLIYYSQIVNDFQKGDIAEGYSVSREKKESFPLTVTSAQKNPTAFYLCATQDSRRLNTEAFFGQGTRLTVV.

In its sample, this clonotype was seen a few times. A much larger clonotype is one base distant, so this may be a read error. The chain has TRBV13 and TRBJ2-7; D call uncertain. CDR1 is PRHDT, CDR2 FYEKMQ, per germline (reference sequence). The CDR3 spans 14 residues. CDR3 DNA sequence: TGTGTCAGCAGCTTCAGTTTTACGGACTACGAGCAGTACTTC. This gives the protein CVSSFSFTDYEQYF. The variable domain in full, with the rest retrieved from reference TRBV13 and TRBJ2-7, is AAGVIQSPRHLIKEKRETATLKCYPIPRHDTVYWYQQGPGQDPQFLISFYEKMQSDKGSIPDRFSAQQFSDYHSELNMSSLELGDSALYFCVSSFSFTDYEQYFGPGTRLTVT.